Following are 3 T cell receptor beta chains from one sample sequenced in a study of PD-1 blockade in classical Hodgkin lymphoma. This table comes from immunoSEQ multiplex PCR, and its TCRdb copy is limited to in-frame clones, with some not included. The sample includes about 11,000 clones, around 74% of them seen just once. Indicated time point: cycle 4 day 1 (C4D1), after 5 to 7 weeks of nivolumab. There was relapse after autologous stem cell transplantation in every patient, and there was variation in brentuximab vedotin exposure. It was by magnetic negative selection that CD4+ T cells were purified from thawed PBMCs. The material sequenced was CD4+ T cells from blood, taken before the fourth cycle of nivolumab. The source of these receptors is a human donor with classical Hodgkin lymphoma.

This clone has just a few counts. The chain employs TRBV30 and TRBJ1-1; 8 positions match TRBD1. The length of the CDR3 is 12 residues. CDR1 is GTSNPN and CDR2 is SVGIG in the germline V gene (reference sequence). J lost 4 bases, V lost 5 bases, and 3 bases had no gene match. DNA of the CDR3: TGTGCCTGGGACAGGGGTGTCACTGAAGCTTTCTTT. This codes for CAWDRGVTEAFF. The complete variable domain, with remaining parts taken from reference TRBV30 and TRBJ1-1, reads SQTIHQWPATLVQPVGSPLSLECTVEGTSNPNLYWYRQAAGRGLQLLFYSVGIGQISSEVPQNLSASRPQDRQFILSSKKLLLSDSGFYLCAWDRGVTEAFFGQGTRLTVV.

V usage is TRBV4-2 and J usage is TRBJ1-1; D not resolved. Trimming removed 1 base at V and 0 bases at J, with 6 bases between. Per the germline V gene, CDR1 is LGHNA and CDR2 is YNFKEQ. The CDR3 totals 14 residues. The CDR3: CASSQAPLNTEAFF. The CDR3 DNA reads TGTGCCAGCAGCCAAGCACCGTTGAACACTGAAGCTTTCTTT.

This clone came up a few times. The gene calls are TRBV6-5 and TRBJ1-6; TRBD1 might be the D (5 bases). CDR3 length: 15 residues. The V gene lost 0 bases and the J gene lost 12 bases, with 15 bases spanning the gap. Germline V lookup: CDR1 MNHEY, CDR2 SVGAGI. The CDR3 DNA is TGTGCCAGCAGTTACTCGACCGACAGCCAGGGACCCCTCCACTTT. Translated: CASSYSTDSQGPLHF.